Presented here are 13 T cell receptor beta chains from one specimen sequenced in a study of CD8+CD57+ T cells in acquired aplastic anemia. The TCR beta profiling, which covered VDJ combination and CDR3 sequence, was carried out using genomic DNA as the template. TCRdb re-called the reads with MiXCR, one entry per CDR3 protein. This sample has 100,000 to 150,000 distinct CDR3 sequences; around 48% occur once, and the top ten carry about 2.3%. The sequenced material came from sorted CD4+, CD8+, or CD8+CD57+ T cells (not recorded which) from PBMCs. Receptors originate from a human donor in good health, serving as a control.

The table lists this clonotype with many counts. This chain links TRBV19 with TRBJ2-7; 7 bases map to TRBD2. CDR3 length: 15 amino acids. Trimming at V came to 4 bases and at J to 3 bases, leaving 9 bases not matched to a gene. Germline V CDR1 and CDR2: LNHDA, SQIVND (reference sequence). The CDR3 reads CASSSSSRGVYEQYF. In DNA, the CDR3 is TGTGCCAGTAGTAGCTCGTCCCGGGGGGTCTACGAGCAGTACTTC.

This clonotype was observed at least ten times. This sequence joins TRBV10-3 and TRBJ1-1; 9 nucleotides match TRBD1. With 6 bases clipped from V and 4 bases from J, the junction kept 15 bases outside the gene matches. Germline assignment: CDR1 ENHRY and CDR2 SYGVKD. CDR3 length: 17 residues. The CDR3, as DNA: TGTGCCATCAGACCCGGGACAGGGACGACGTTGGGCACTGAAGCTTTCTTT. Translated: CAIRPGTGTTLGTEAFF.

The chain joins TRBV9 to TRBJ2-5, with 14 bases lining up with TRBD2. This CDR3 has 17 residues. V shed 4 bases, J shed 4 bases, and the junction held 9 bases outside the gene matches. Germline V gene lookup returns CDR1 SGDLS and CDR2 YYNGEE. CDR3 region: CASSPRPGTSGGETQYF. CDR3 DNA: TGTGCCAGCAGCCCTCGTCCCGGGACTAGCGGGGGAGAGACCCAGTACTTC.

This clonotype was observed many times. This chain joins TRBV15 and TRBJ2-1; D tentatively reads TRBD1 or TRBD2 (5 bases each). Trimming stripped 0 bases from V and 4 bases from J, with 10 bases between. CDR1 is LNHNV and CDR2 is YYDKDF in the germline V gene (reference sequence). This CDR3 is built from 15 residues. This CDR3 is CATSRDRGVYNEQFF. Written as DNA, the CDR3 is TGTGCCACCAGCAGAGATCGAGGGGTTTACAATGAGCAGTTCTTC.

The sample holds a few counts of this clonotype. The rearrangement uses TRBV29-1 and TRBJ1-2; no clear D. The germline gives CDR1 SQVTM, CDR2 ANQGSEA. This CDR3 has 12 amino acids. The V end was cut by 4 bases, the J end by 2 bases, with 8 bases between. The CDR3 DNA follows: TGCAGCGTTGTTGAGAGGAACTATGGCTACACCTTC. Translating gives CSVVERNYGYTF.

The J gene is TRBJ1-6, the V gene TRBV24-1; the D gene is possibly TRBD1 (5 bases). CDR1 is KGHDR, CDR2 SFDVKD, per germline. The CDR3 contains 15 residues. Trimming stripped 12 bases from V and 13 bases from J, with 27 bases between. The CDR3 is CAPIRPPGPPYPLHF. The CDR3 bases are TGTGCCCCCATCCGCCCCCCGGGACCGCCCTATCCCCTCCACTTT.

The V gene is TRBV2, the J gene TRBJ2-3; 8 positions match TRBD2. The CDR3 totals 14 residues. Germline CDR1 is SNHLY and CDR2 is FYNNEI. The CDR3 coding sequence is TGTGCTAGAGTTCGGCGGGGGGCGGCAGATACGCAGTATTTT. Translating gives CARVRRGAADTQYF.

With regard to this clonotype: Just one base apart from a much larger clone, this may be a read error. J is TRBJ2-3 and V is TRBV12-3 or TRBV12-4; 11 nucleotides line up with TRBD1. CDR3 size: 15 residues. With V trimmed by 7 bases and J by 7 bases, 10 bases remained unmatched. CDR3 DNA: TGTGCCAGCATCCCAGGACAGGGGGCCTGGTATACGCAGTATTTT. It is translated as CASIPGQGAWYTQYF.

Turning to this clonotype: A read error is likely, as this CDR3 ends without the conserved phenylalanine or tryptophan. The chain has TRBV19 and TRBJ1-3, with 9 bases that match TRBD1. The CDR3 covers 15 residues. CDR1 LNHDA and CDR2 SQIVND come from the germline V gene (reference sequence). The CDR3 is CASDGQGSPGNTIYS. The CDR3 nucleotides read TGTGCCAGCGATGGACAGGGGTCGCCTGGGAACACCATATATTCT.

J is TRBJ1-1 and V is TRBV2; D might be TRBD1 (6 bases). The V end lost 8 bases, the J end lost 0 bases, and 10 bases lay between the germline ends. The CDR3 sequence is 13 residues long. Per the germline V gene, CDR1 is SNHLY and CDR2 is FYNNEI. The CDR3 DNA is TGTGCCAGCGGAGGACAGCTGAACACTGAAGCTTTCTTT. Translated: CASGGQLNTEAFF.

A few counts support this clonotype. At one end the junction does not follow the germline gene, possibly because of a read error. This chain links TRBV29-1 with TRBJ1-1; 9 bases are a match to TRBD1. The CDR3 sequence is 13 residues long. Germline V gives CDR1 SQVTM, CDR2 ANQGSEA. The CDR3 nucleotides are TGCAGCGCTCAACAGGGGGCGAGGGATGAGGCTTCCTTT. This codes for CSAQQGARDEASF.

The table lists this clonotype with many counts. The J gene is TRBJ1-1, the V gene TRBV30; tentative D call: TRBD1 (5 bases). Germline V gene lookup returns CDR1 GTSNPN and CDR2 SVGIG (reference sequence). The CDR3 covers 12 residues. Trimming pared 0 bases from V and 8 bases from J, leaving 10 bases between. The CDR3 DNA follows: TGTGCCTGGAGTGTGGGGCCGGGGGAAGCTTTCTTT. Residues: CAWSVGPGEAFF.

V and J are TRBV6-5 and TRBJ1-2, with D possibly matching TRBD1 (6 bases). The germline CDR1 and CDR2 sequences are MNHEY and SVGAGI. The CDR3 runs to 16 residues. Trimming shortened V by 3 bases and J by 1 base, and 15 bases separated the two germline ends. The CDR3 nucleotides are TGTGCCAGCAGTTATCCTGACAGGCACGTTAACTATGGCTACACCTTC. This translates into CASSYPDRHVNYGYTF.